The entry below gives a single TCR beta chain sequence along with its context. Its antigen is currently unknown. CD8 cells classed as naive were CD45RO-negative and positively selected for CCR7, excluding terminally differentiated effector memory CD45RA+ cells. Deep was the level used in running the assay. Assay used: immunoSEQ multiplex PCR; TCRdb lists only in-frame clones, some missing. The table has about 2 million clones, roughly 95% seen once. This sample was included in a study of shared clonotypes between healthy human individuals. Findings and caveats of the study: Richness estimates generally favored naive over memory subsets.

Trimming pared 0 bases from V and 7 bases from J, leaving 13 bases between. The germline V gene encodes CDR1 SNHLY and CDR2 FYNNEI. The length of the CDR3 is 14 residues. This receptor was identified in a man younger than 35 in good health. This chain links TRBV2 with TRBJ2-7, with a possible D match to TRBD2 (7 bases). The sample comprised naive CD8+ T cells sorted from blood. CDR3 in amino acids: CASSEAGGPGEQYF. The CDR3 DNA follows: TGTGCCAGCAGTGAAGCGGGGGGGCCGGGGGAGCAGTACTTC.